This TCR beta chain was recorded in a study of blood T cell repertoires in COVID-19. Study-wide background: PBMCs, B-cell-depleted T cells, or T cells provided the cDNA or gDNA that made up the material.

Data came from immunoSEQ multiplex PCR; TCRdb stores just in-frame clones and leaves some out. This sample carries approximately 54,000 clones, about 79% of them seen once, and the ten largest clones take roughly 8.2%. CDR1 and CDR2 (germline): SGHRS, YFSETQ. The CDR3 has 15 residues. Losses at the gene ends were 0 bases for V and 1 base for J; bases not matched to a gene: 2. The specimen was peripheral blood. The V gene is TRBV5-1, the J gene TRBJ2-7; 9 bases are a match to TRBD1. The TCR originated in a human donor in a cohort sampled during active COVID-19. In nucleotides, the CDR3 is TGCGCCAGCAGCTTGGGGGACAGGGATTCCTACGAGCAGTACTTC. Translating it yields CASSLGDRDSYEQYF.